The 24 T cell receptor beta chains below all came from one sample that was sequenced in a study of cytomegalovirus exposure and HLA in healthy donors. The PCR made use of 60 Vbeta and 13 Jbeta primers. Assay: immunoSEQ multiplex PCR; the TCRdb copy retains only in-frame clones and omits some. In the table there are some 110,000 clones, 70% of which are singletons. Input material: PBMCs. All receptors derive from a man aged 25 to 40 in good health and CMV-seropositive.

The chain carries TRBV29-1 and TRBJ2-1; the D gene is possibly TRBD2 (5 bases). Between the trimmed V and J ends, which lost 6 bases and 0 bases, there was a span of 18 bases. This CDR3 is built from 16 residues. Germline lookup yields CDR1 SQVTM and CDR2 ANQGSEA. The CDR3 spells CSVAKRLPSSYNEQFF. The CDR3 nucleotides read TGCAGCGTCGCCAAACGACTACCAAGCTCCTACAATGAGCAGTTCTTC.

The chain links TRBV5-1 to TRBJ1-3, with TRBD1 identical over 8 bases. Germline V gives CDR1 SGHRS, CDR2 YFSETQ. The CDR3 contains 16 residues. The junction had 6 bases not matched to a gene; V was cut back by 4 bases and J by 0 bases. The CDR3 reads CASSGATGGSGNTIYF. The DNA for the CDR3 is TGCGCCAGCAGCGGGGCTACAGGGGGCTCTGGAAACACCATATATTTT.

The rearrangement links TRBV2 to TRBJ2-7; 8 bases align to TRBD1. The V segment lost 2 bases and the J segment 2 bases; nucleotides outside the gene matches: 5. The CDR3 is made up of 15 amino acids. Germline lookup yields CDR1 SNHLY and CDR2 FYNNEI. The CDR3 DNA sequence: TGTGCCAGCAGTGAATTCAGGGGGCAGACCTACGAGCAGTACGTC. Protein sequence: CASSEFRGQTYEQYV.

V usage is TRBV6-5 and J usage is TRBJ2-5, with D possibly TRBD1 on 5 matching bases. The CDR3 runs 14 residues. Germline lookup yields CDR1 MNHEY and CDR2 SVGAGI. Trimming shortened V by 3 bases and J by 8 bases, and 16 bases separated the two germline ends. The chain's CDR3 is CASSYGQPQGTQYF. The CDR3 nucleotides read TGTGCCAGCAGTTATGGGCAGCCCCAGGGCACCCAGTACTTC.

The gene calls are TRBV6-5 and TRBJ2-5, with 13 bases fitting TRBD2. The trim removed 4 bases at V and 4 bases at J, leaving 6 bases unmatched. The CDR3 is 16 residues long. CDR1 is MNHEY, CDR2 SVGAGI, per germline. The CDR3 protein is CASSSSTSGGVETQYF. The DNA for the CDR3 is TGTGCCAGCAGTTCATCTACTAGCGGGGGGGTAGAGACCCAGTACTTC.

The chain joins TRBV29-1 to TRBJ1-1; 7 bases are shared with TRBD1. Per the germline V gene, CDR1 is SQVTM and CDR2 is ANQGSEA. The J segment lost 5 bases and the V segment lost 2 bases, leaving 11 bases of the junction unmatched. CDR3 length: 15 amino acids. The CDR3 DNA sequence: TGCAGCGTTGAAAACCCGACAGGGACGGGTACTGAAGCTTTCTTT. Translating gives CSVENPTGTGTEAFF.

This sequence joins TRBV27 and TRBJ1-1, with 7 positions matching TRBD1. V dropped 3 bases and J dropped 5; count of bases not matched to a gene: 6. This CDR3 is 14 amino acids long. Germline loops: CDR1 MNHEY, CDR2 SMNVEV (reference sequence). The CDR3 spells CASSLGTDGTEAFF. The CDR3 region has the DNA TGTGCCAGCAGTTTGGGGACAGACGGAACTGAAGCTTTCTTT.

CDR3 nucleotides: TGTGCCAGCAGTTTACCGACTAGCGGGGGGCAAGAGACCCAGTACTTC. The encoded protein is CASSLPTSGGQETQYF. The genes are TRBV6-5 and TRBJ2-5, with 13 bases lining up with TRBD2. V lost 4 bases to trimming and J lost 2 bases; unmatched junction nucleotides: 4. Germline CDR1 reads MNHEY; CDR2 reads SVGAGI. This CDR3 contains 16 residues.

This clone was seen once. V and J are TRBV6-4 and TRBJ2-5; tentative D call: TRBD1 (6 bases). The ends were cut back, 2 bases at V and 6 bases at J, with 13 bases in the middle. CDR3 length equals 14 residues. CDR1 and CDR2 (germline): MRHNA, SNTAGT. In nucleotides, the CDR3 is TGTGCCAGCAGTGACCTGGGACAACCCAAGACCCAGTACTTC. Its translation: CASSDLGQPKTQYF.

The V call is TRBV6-5, the J call TRBJ1-1, with D unresolved. Trimming stripped 1 base from V and 1 base from J, with 7 bases between. Germline V gives CDR1 MNHEY, CDR2 SVGAGI. This CDR3 has 14 residues. CDR3 protein: CASSYLAGNTEAFF. The CDR3, as DNA: TGTGCCAGCAGTTACTTGGCAGGGAACACTGAAGCTTTCTTT.

The chain carries TRBV7-9 and TRBJ2-7; the match to TRBD1 covers 7 bases. Germline CDR1 is SEHNR and CDR2 is FQNEAQ (reference sequence). V lost 2 bases to trimming and J lost 7 bases; unmatched junction nucleotides: 11. This CDR3 is built from 15 residues. CDR3 nucleotide sequence: TGTGCCAGCAGCTTAACAGGGGCGTTCTTGGGTGAGCAGTACTTC. Its translation is CASSLTGAFLGEQYF.

The J gene is TRBJ2-7, the V gene TRBV6-5; 9 nucleotides line up with TRBD1. The CDR3 is 16 amino acids. V trimming: 2 bases; J trimming: 3 bases; junction bases outside the gene matches: 8. From germline, CDR1 is MNHEY and CDR2 SVGAGI. The CDR3 DNA reads TGTGCCAGCAGTTACACGACAGGGGGGTTGAACTACGAGCAGTACTTC. It encodes CASSYTTGGLNYEQYF.

The genes are TRBV6-5 and TRBJ2-5; a weak D match, TRBD1 (5 bases). Trimming removed 2 bases at V and 4 bases at J, with 11 bases between. From germline, CDR1 is MNHEY and CDR2 SVGAGI. The CDR3 length is 14 residues. CDR3 DNA: TGTGCCAGCAGTTACCGGACATCTCGAGAGACCCAGTACTTC. It codes for CASSYRTSRETQYF.

V gene TRBV4-1 combines with J gene TRBJ1-2; D ambiguous. Germline CDR1 is MGHRA and CDR2 is YSYEKL. CDR3 length equals 14 residues. V lost 4 bases, J lost 2 bases, and 11 bases lay in between. CDR3 sequence reads: CASSPPGVNYGYTF. Here the CDR3 DNA reads TGCGCCAGCAGCCCCCCCGGGGTAAACTATGGCTACACCTTC.

V usage is TRBV10-3 and J usage is TRBJ1-3; tentatively, D is TRBD1 (6 bases). This CDR3 spans 14 amino acids. In germline, CDR1 is ENHRY, CDR2 SYGVKD. V was shortened by 6 bases and J by 7 bases, with 16 bases between the two germline ends. Here the CDR3 reads CAISTGQRENTIYF. The CDR3 DNA follows: TGTGCCATCAGCACTGGACAGAGGGAGAACACCATATATTTT.

This clone has more than one count but fewer than ten. The chain couples TRBV19 to TRBJ1-1; D may be TRBD1 (6 bases). The ends were cut back, 1 base at V and 3 bases at J, with 9 bases in the middle. The germline gives CDR1 LNHDA, CDR2 SQIVND (reference sequence). This CDR3 has 14 amino acids. The CDR3 coding sequence is TGTGCCAGTAGTATAGGGGGGACACACACTGAAGCTTTCTTT. Translation gives CASSIGGTHTEAFF.

V is TRBV11-3 and J is TRBJ2-3; 7 bases are a match to TRBD2. Germline V gene data show CDR1 as SGHNT and CDR2 as YENEEA. The CDR3 has 13 amino acids. J was trimmed by 5 bases and V by 3 bases; bases with no gene match: 2. CDR3 sequence reads: CASSFRGEDTQYF. The CDR3 DNA sequence: TGTGCCAGCAGCTTTCGGGGGGAAGATACGCAGTATTTT.

Only a few counts were recorded for this clone. J is TRBJ2-2 and V is TRBV7-9, with 9 bases identical to TRBD1. CDR3 length: 16 amino acids. Germline V gene sequence: CDR1 SEHNR, CDR2 FQNEAQ (reference sequence). With V trimmed by 6 bases and J by 7 bases, 12 bases remained unmatched. The CDR3 nucleotides are TGTGCCAGCAGTTCCTCCGGGACAGGGAGTGTCGGGGAGCTGTTTTTT. Translated, it gives CASSSSGTGSVGELFF. The variable domain in full, completed from reference TRBV7-9 and TRBJ2-2, reads DTGVSQNPRHKITKRGQNVTFRCDPISEHNRLYWYRQTLGQGPEFLTYFQNEAQLEKSRLLSDRFSAERPKGSFSTLEIQRTEQGDSAMYLCASSSSGTGSVGELFFGEGSRLTVL.

V and J are TRBV7-9 and TRBJ2-1, with unresolved D. The V gene's germline CDR1 is SEHNR and CDR2 FQNEAQ (reference sequence). The CDR3 totals 8 residues. V lost 5 bases and J 16 bases, leaving 6 bases between the germline ends. The CDR3 coding sequence is TGTGCCAGCAGCCCTCTCTTCTTC. It specifies CASSPLFF.

The rearrangement links TRBV11-2 to TRBJ1-4; tentative D call: TRBD1 (5 bases). This CDR3 has 16 amino acids. The germline gives CDR1 SGHAT, CDR2 FQNNGV. Trimming shortened V by 1 base and J by 4 bases, and 13 bases separated the two germline ends. The CDR3: CASSLGKGALNEKLFF. Written as DNA, the CDR3 is TGTGCCAGCAGCTTAGGAAAAGGGGCTCTTAATGAAAAACTGTTTTTT.

CDR3 region: CASNPGGNEQFF. CDR3 bases: TGTGCCAGCAATCCTGGAGGGAATGAGCAGTTCTTC. This chain links TRBV27 with TRBJ2-1; tentatively, D is TRBD2 (6 bases). Trimming removed 7 bases at V and 7 bases at J, with 11 bases between. The CDR3 has 12 residues. Germline-derived CDR1 and CDR2 are MNHEY and SMNVEV (reference sequence).

This clone was observed a single time. The chain recombines TRBV18 with TRBJ2-2; D gene ambiguous. Trimming took 2 bases from V and 0 from J, leaving 10 bases between them. Germline V gene lookup returns CDR1 KGHSH and CDR2 LQKENI. The CDR3 spans 16 residues. The CDR3 here is CASSPFPSSNTGELFF. The CDR3 bases are TGTGCCAGCTCACCATTCCCCAGTTCGAACACCGGGGAGCTGTTTTTT.

The rearrangement joins TRBV9 to TRBJ2-5, with D unclear. The germline V and J ends were trimmed by 1 base and 4 bases, with 11 bases remaining between them. The CDR3 is 14 amino acids. The germline gives CDR1 SGDLS, CDR2 YYNGEE. In nucleotides, the CDR3 is TGTGCCAGCAGCGTAACCCTATCGGGAGAGACCCAGTACTTC. This encodes CASSVTLSGETQYF. The complete variable domain, with remaining parts taken from reference TRBV9 and TRBJ2-5, reads DSGVTQTPKHLITATGQRVTLRCSPRSGDLSVYWYQQSLDQGLQFLIQYYNGEERAKGNILERFSAQQFPDLHSELNLSSLELGDSALYFCASSVTLSGETQYFGPGTRLLVL.

V and J are TRBV4-1 and TRBJ2-1; possibly TRBD2 for D (5 bases). CDR1 is MGHRA and CDR2 is YSYEKL in the germline V gene. This CDR3 comprises 16 residues. V gave up 1 base and J gave up 4 bases, with 14 bases separating them. The CDR3 sequence: CASSQAEGHPYNEQFF. The CDR3 DNA is TGCGCCAGCAGCCAAGCTGAGGGCCACCCTTACAATGAGCAGTTCTTC.